This T cell receptor (beta chain) derives from a study of blood T cell repertoires in COVID-19. Background on the study: Spain, Italy and the United States supplied samples that represented acute and convalescent COVID-19. T cells, B-cell-depleted T cells, or PBMCs provided the cDNA or gDNA that served as material.

In the original workflow: Amplification from reference gene primers served as the basis for estimated nucleated cell counts. The protocol was immunoSEQ multiplex PCR, while the TCRdb copy is restricted to in-frame clones and leaves out a portion. Clonal size and the V and J genes are those of that table, whereas D and trimming came from the DNA. This table has roughly 340,000 clones, roughly 90% appearing once. V shed 4 bases and J shed 1 base, with 12 bases lying between them. CDR3 length: 14 residues. The germline gives CDR1 SGHNT, CDR2 YYREEE (reference sequence). Patients in Seattle were enrolled during active infection, then followed longitudinally.

Source material: peripheral blood. This clonotype was obtained from a woman aged 65 to 85 with COVID-19, enrolled during active disease. The rearrangement joins TRBV5-4 to TRBJ2-7; D is possibly TRBD1 (6 bases). The DNA for the CDR3 is TGTGCCAGCAGCATCGAGGGGGTATCCTACGAGCAGTACTTC. Amino acids: CASSIEGVSYEQYF.